The rows below give T cell receptor beta chains drawn from one sample of a study of cytomegalovirus exposure and HLA in healthy donors. Repertoires were generated with immunoSEQ multiplex PCR, while TCRdb's copy carries only in-frame clones and drops some. The table has approximately 200,000 clones, roughly 80% seen once. The specimen sequenced was PBMCs. Every receptor here comes from a woman aged 25 to 39 in good health and CMV-seropositive. Each CDR3 is given without its conserved first and last residue. The D gene is left open where the match is weak. The size entry is marked missing in some rows and otherwise reads once, few, many or a size class.

d_call clone_size v_call cdr3_aa
TRBD1 few TRBV6-1 ASSTSGGWETQY
TRBD2 NA TRBV27 ASTRTSGSSYNEQF
NA NA TRBV6-5 ASSYSEGREAF
NA NA TRBV25-1 ASSEFSGGIGDNEQF
TRBD1 NA TRBV27 ASSPLGTGNTGELF
TRBD2 NA TRBV5-1 ASSLEAGARDTQY
TRBD1 few TRBV29-1 SVEAGGFGYT
NA NA TRBV11-2 ASTEGLLGTGELF
NA NA TRBV7-9 ASSRGGAPDTQY
NA NA TRBV5-6 ASSLALAPTVNEQF
TRBD2 NA TRBV2 ASGRELTSDTQY
TRBD2 few TRBV5-4 ASSPTSGRVPSTDTQY
TRBD1 few TRBV12-5 ASDRDRGNTEAF
TRBD2 NA TRBV5-6 ASSLTLAGETSYNEQF
TRBD1 NA TRBV9 ASSARQGLNTEAF
NA NA TRBV5-1 ASSLAGGEQY
NA NA TRBV27 ASSLLRGTGEAF
TRBD1 NA TRBV6-1 ASSEGTGNVNEQF
TRBD2 NA TRBV11-3 ASSLVPTSVQF
NA NA TRBV4-1 ASSQVRDYEQY
TRBD1 few TRBV6-5 ASSSDRGRTEAF
NA NA TRBV6-1 ASSEYIGELF
NA few TRBV5-4 ASSPEANYGYT
NA NA TRBV28 ASSRPTGGAYEQY
TRBD2 NA TRBV6-5 ASSYGREYEQY
NA few TRBV4-3 ASSQGDQGIETQY
NA NA TRBV28 ASRRGGLNAEAF
NA once TRBV2 ALHNRDSPLH
TRBD1 NA TRBV5-4 ASSWATGSETQY
NA NA TRBV5-4 ASSLGGVGELF